The clone carrying this TCR beta chain was counted only a few times. Its target is unknown. Generated by immunoSEQ multiplex PCR, the TCRdb table keeps only in-frame clones and is missing some. The sample comprises around 92,000 clones, approximately 90% of which are singletons, and 10% rests with the top ten. CDR1 is SGHTA, CDR2 FQGNSA, per germline. With 6 bases clipped from V and 7 bases from J, the junction kept 5 bases outside the gene matches. This CDR3 has 15 amino acids. This entry is derived from a study of T cell responses to AZD1222 COVID-19 vaccine. Study-wide results and limits: Sampling captured repertoires only after the peak T cell response. Baseline testing showed seropositivity in only a handful of AZD1222 recipients.

The chain joins TRBV7-2 to TRBJ2-1; 14 positions agree with TRBD2. The TCR sequence derives from an adult in good health. Here the sequenced sample was peripheral blood, taken on day 0 of AZD1222 vaccination. CDR3 amino acids: CASRLRLAGGNEQFF. The CDR3 DNA follows: TGTGCCAGCAGACTTAGACTAGCGGGAGGGAATGAGCAGTTCTTC.